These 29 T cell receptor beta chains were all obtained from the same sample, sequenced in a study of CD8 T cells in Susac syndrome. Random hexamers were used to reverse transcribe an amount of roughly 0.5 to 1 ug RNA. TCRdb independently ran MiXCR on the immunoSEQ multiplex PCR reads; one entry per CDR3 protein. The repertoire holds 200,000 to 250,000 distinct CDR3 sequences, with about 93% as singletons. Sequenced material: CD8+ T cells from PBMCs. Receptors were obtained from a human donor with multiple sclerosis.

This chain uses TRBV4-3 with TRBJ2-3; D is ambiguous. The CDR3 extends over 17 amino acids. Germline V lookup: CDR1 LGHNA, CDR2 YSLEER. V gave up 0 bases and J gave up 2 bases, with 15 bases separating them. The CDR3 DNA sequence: TGCGCCAGCAGCCAAGATCCCGAACTCGGGCCCACAGATACGCAGTATTTT. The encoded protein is CASSQDPELGPTDTQYF.

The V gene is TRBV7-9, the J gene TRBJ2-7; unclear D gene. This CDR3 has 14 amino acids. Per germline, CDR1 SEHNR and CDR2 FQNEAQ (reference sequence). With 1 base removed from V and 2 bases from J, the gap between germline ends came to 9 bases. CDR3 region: CASSLGSLTYEQYF. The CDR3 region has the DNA TGTGCCAGCAGCTTAGGGAGTTTAACCTACGAGCAGTACTTC.

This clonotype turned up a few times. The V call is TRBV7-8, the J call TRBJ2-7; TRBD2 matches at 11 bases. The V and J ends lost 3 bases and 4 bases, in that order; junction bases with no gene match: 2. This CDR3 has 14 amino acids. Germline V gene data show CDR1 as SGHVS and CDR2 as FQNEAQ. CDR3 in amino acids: CASSFGTSGYEQYF. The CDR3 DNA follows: TGTGCCAGCAGCTTCGGGACTAGCGGATACGAGCAGTACTTC.

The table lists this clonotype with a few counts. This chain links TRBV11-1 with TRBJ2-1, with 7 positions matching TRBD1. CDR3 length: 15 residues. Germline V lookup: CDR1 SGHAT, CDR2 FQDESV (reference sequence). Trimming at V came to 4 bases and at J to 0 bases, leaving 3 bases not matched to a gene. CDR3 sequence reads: CASSWTGSSYNEQFF. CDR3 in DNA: TGTGCCAGCAGCTGGACAGGAAGCTCCTACAATGAGCAGTTCTTC.

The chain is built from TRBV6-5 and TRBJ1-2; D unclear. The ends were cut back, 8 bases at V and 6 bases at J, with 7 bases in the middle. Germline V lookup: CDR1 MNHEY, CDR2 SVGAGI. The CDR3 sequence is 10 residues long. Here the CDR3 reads CASRGHGYTF. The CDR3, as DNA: TGTGCCAGCCGAGGCCATGGCTACACCTTC.

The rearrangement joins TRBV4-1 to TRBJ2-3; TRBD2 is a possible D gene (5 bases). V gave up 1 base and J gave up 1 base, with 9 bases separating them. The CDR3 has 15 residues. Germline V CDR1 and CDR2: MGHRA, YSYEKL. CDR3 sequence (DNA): TGCGCCAGCAGCCAAGCTAGCTTGGGCACAGATACGCAGTATTTT. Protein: CASSQASLGTDTQYF.

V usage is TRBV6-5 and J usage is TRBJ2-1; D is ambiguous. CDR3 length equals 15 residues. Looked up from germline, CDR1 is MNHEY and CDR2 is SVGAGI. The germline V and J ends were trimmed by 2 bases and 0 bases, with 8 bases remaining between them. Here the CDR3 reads CASSYAPSSYNEQFF. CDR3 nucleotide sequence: TGTGCCAGCAGTTACGCCCCAAGCTCCTACAATGAGCAGTTCTTC.

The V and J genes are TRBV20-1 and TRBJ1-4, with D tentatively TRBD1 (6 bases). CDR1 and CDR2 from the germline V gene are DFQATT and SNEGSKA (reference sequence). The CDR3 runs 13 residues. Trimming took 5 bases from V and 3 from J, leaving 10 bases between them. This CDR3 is CSAFGQSNEKLFF. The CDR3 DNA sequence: TGCAGTGCTTTCGGACAGTCTAATGAAAAACTGTTTTTT.

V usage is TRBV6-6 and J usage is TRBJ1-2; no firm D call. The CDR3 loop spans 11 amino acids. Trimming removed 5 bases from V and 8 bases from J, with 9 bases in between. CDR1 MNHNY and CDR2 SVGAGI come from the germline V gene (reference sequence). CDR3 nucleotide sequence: TGTGCCAGCAGTCAGGAATCCGGCTACACCTTC. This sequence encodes CASSQESGYTF.

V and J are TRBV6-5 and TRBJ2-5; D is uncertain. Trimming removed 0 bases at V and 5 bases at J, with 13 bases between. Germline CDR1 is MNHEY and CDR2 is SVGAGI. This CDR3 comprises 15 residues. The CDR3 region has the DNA TGTGCCAGCAGTTACTCTTTGAGTGGGTGGGAGACCCAGTACTTC. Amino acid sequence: CASSYSLSGWETQYF.

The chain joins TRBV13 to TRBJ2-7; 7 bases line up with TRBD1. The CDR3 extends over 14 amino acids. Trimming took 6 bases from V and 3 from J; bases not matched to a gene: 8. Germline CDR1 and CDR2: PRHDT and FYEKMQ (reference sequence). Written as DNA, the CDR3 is TGTGCCAGCAGTCCTGCGACAGGGCTCTACGAGCAGTACTTC. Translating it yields CASSPATGLYEQYF. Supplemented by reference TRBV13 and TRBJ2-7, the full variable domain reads AAGVIQSPRHLIKEKRETATLKCYPIPRHDTVYWYQQGPGQDPQFLISFYEKMQSDKGSIPDRFSAQQFSDYHSELNMSSLELGDSALYFCASSPATGLYEQYFGPGTRLTVT.

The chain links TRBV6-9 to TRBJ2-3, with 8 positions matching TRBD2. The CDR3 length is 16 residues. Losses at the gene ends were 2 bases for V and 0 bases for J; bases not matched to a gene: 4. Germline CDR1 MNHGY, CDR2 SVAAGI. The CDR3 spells CASSYNGGGSTDTQYF. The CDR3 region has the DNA TGTGCCAGCAGTTATAACGGGGGGGGGAGCACAGATACGCAGTATTTT.

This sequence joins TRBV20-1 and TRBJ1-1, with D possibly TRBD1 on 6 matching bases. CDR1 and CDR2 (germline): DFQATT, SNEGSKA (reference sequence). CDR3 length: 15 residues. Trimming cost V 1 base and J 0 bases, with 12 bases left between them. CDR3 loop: CSARGGATLNTEAFF. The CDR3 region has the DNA TGCAGTGCTAGAGGGGGGGCCACACTGAACACTGAAGCTTTCTTT.

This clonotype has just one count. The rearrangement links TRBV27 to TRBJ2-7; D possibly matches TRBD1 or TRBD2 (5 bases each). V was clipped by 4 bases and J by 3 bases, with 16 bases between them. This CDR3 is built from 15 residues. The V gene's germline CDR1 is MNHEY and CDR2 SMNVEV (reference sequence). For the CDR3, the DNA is TGTGCCAGCAGTTCCCCCGGGCCGAGGGGCTACGAGCAGTACTTC. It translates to CASSSPGPRGYEQYF.

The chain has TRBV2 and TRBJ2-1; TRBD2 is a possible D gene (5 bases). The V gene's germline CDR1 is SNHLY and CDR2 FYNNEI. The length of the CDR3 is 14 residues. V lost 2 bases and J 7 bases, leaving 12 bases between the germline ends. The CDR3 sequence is CASSESGVPNEQFF. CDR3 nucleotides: TGTGCCAGCAGTGAATCCGGGGTCCCGAATGAGCAGTTCTTC.

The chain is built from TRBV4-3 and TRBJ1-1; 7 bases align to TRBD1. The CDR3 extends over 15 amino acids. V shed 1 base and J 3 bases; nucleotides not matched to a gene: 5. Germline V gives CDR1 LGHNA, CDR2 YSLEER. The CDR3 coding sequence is TGCGCCAGCAGCCAAGCTGACAGGGTGTACACTGAAGCTTTCTTT. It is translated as CASSQADRVYTEAFF.

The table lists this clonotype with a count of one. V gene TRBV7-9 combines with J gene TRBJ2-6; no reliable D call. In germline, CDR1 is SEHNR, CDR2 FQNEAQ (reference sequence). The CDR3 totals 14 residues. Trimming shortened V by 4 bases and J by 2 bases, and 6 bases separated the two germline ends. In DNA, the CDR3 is TGTGCCAGCAGCTCCTATACTGGGGCCAACGTCCTGACTTTC. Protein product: CASSSYTGANVLTF.

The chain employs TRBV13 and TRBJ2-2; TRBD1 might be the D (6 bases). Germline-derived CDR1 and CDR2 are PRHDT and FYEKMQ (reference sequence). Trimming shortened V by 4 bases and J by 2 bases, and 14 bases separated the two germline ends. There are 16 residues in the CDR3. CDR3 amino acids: CASSSDGQRNTGELFF. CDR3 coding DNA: TGTGCCAGCAGCTCCGACGGACAGCGAAACACCGGGGAGCTGTTTTTT.

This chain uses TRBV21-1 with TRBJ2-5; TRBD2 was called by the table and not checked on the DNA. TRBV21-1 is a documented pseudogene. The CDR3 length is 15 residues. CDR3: CASSMEGPNQETQYF. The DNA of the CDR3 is TGTGCCAGCAGCATGGAGGGGCCGAACCAAGAGACCCAGTACTTC.

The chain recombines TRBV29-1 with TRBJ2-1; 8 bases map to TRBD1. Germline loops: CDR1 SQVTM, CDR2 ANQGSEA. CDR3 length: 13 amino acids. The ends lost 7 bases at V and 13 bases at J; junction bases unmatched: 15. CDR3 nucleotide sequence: TGCAGCGCCACAGGGGGGACAGATTCTGACCAGTTCTTC. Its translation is CSATGGTDSDQFF.

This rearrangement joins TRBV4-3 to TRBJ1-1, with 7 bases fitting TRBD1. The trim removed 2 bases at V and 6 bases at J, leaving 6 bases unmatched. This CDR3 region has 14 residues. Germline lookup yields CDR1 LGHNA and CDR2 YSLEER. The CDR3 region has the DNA TGCGCCAGCAGCCAAAACCCGGGACAGCCTGAAGCTTTCTTT. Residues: CASSQNPGQPEAFF.

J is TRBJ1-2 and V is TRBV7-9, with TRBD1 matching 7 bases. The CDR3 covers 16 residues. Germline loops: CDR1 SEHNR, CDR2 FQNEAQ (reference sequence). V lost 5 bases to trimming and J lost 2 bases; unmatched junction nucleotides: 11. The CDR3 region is CASSPSRDRENYGYTF. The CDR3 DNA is TGTGCCAGCAGCCCGTCCCGGGACAGAGAAAACTATGGCTACACCTTC.

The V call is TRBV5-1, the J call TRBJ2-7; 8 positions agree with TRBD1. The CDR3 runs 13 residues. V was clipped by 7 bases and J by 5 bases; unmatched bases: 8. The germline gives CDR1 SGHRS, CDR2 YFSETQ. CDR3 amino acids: CASGWTGIHEQYF. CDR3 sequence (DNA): TGCGCCAGCGGGTGGACAGGGATCCACGAGCAGTACTTC. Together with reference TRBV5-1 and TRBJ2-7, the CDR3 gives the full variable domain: KAGVTQTPRYLIKTRGQQVTLSCSPISGHRSVSWYQQTPGQGLQFLFEYFSETQRNKGNFPGRFSGRQFSNSRSEMNVSTLELGDSALYLCASGWTGIHEQYFGPGTRLTVT.

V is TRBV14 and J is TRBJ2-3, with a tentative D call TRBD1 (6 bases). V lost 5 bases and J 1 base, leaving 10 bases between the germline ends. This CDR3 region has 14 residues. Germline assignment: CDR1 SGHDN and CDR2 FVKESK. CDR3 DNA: TGTGCCAGCAGCTGGACAGCCCGCACAGATACGCAGTATTTT. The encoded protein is CASSWTARTDTQYF.

The CDR3 bases are TGTGCCAGCAGCTCGAACTCCGTGCCAGGGGCGGGAAACACCATATATTTT. The encoded protein is CASSSNSVPGAGNTIYF. The chain combines TRBV6-1 with TRBJ1-3, with D possibly matching TRBD1 (6 bases). The CDR3 length is 17 residues. Trimming took 6 bases from V and 4 from J, leaving 22 bases between them. Germline loops: CDR1 MNHNS, CDR2 SASEGT.

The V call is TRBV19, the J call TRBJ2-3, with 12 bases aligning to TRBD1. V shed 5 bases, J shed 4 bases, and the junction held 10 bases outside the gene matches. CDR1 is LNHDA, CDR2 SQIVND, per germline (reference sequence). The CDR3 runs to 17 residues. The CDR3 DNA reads TGTGCCAGTAGTGCCCATCCGGGACAGGGGGCTTCAGATACGCAGTATTTT. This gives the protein CASSAHPGQGASDTQYF. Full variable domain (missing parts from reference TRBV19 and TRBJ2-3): DGGITQSPKYLFRKEGQNVTLSCEQNLNHDAMYWYRQDPGQGLRLIYYSQIVNDFQKGDIAEGYSVSREKKESFPLTVTSAQKNPTAFYLCASSAHPGQGASDTQYFGPGTRLTVL.

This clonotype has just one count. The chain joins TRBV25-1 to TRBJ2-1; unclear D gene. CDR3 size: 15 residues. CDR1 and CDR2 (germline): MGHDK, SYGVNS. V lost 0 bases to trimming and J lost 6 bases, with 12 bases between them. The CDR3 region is CASSEYTSGPNEQFF. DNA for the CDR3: TGTGCCAGCAGTGAATATACTTCCGGCCCCAATGAGCAGTTCTTC.

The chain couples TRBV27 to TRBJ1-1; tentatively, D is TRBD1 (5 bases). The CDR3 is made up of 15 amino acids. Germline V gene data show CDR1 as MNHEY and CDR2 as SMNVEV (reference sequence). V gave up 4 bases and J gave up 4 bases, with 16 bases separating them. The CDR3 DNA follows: TGTGCCAGCAGTTGGGGGGGAGGAGGCAGCACTGAAGCTTTCTTT. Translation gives CASSWGGGGSTEAFF.

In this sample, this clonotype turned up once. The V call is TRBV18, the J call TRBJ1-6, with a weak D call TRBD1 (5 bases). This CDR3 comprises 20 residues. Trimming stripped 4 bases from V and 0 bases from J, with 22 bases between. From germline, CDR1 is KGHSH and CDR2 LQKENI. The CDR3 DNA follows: TGTGCCAGCTCACAACTACCCCCGGGACGGGGAAGCTCCTATAATTCACCCCTCCACTTT. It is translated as CASSQLPPGRGSSYNSPLHF.